The present entry profiles one T cell receptor (beta chain) with its context. No antigen is known for it. The data are from a study of CD8+ T cells in alopecia areata. Study in general: Treated patients swallowed 5 to 10 mg of oral tofacitinib twice daily. A 6-month period off drug followed tofacitinib, which lasted 6 to 18 months.

Treatment denoted: oral pan-JAK inhibitor, 5-10 mg twice daily. The investigators collected lesional scalp punch biopsies and peripheral blood from alopecia areata patients. Study-level results: Persistence in scalp and blood during tofacitinib was observed for many expanded lesional clones.

Extracted RNA was reverse transcribed, and the resulting cDNA served as sequencing template. Sequencing used immunoSEQ multiplex PCR; TCRdb keeps in-frame clones, though not all of them. The sample has under 350,000 clones, roughly 60% seen once; the top ten hold around 1.8%. The CDR3 sequence is 13 residues long. Germline CDR1 and CDR2: GTSNPN and SVGIG (reference sequence). Trimming stripped 2 bases from V and 7 bases from J, with 9 bases between. The receptor's source is a human donor with alopecia areata. The rearrangement joins TRBV30 to TRBJ1-6; no definite D call. The sample consisted of CD4+ T cells sorted from blood, taken at week 24, from a patient treated with tofacitinib. This CDR3 reads CAWSLGFNSPLHF. In DNA, the CDR3 is TGTGCCTGGAGTCTGGGGTTCAATTCACCCCTCCACTTT.